What follows are 22 T cell receptor beta chains derived from one specimen sequenced in a study of shared clonotypes between healthy human individuals. Profiled with immunoSEQ multiplex PCR; TCRdb holds only in-frame clones, not every one. Of 2 million to 2.5 million clones in the sample, over 85% were seen once. The sample consisted of naive CD4+ T cells from PBMCs. Subset given: CD45RA+ positively selected. The receptors shown here come from a man younger than 35 in good health. Some clones in this sample may be carry-over from other donors' samples.

The chain links TRBV21-1 to TRBJ2-4. TRBV21-1 has pseudogene status. The CDR3 consists of 14 residues. The CDR3 reads CAPCMTTPKNIQYF. The CDR3 DNA follows: TGTGCCCCCTGTATGACGACCCCCAAAAACATTCAGTACTTC.

The chain links TRBV2 to TRBJ2-7, with 12 bases that match TRBD1. The CDR3 runs to 14 residues. The junction had 7 bases not matched to a gene; V was cut back by 5 bases and J by 8 bases. From germline, CDR1 is SNHLY and CDR2 FYNNEI. CDR3 bases: TGTGCCAGCAGTTGGGACAGGGGGCATTTCCAGCAGTACTTC. This encodes CASSWDRGHFQQYF.

V usage is TRBV5-1 and J usage is TRBJ2-1; a possible D gene is TRBD2 (6 bases). Germline CDR1 reads SGHRS; CDR2 reads YFSETQ. V was trimmed by 3 bases and J by 7 bases, leaving 14 bases between them. This CDR3 is 14 amino acids long. The CDR3 loop reads CASSYGTPGNEQFF. CDR3 nucleotide sequence: TGCGCCAGCAGCTACGGGACTCCCGGGAATGAGCAGTTCTTC.

The rearrangement links TRBV27 to TRBJ2-6; 8 nucleotides match TRBD1. V lost 5 bases and J lost 0; bases outside the gene matches: 6. The CDR3 is 17 amino acids. CDR1 is MNHEY and CDR2 is SMNVEV in the germline V gene (reference sequence). The CDR3 protein is CASSVGQGNSGANVLTF. CDR3 bases: TGTGCCAGCAGTGTAGGACAGGGAAACTCTGGGGCCAACGTCCTGACTTTC.

The chain uses TRBV7-2 and TRBJ2-3; tentatively, D is TRBD2 (6 bases). Germline V lookup: CDR1 SGHTA, CDR2 FQGNSA. The CDR3 runs to 16 residues. V was trimmed by 1 base and J by 0 bases, leaving 11 bases between them. In DNA form, the CDR3 reads TGTGCCAGCAGCTTAGTAGCTAGCGTTAGCACAGATACGCAGTATTTT. Translated, it gives CASSLVASVSTDTQYF.

The chain is built from TRBV27 and TRBJ1-4; D perhaps matches TRBD1 (5 bases). Trimming removed 1 base from V and 3 bases from J, with 9 bases in between. The length of the CDR3 is 15 residues. Germline V gene lookup returns CDR1 MNHEY and CDR2 SMNVEV (reference sequence). The CDR3 spells CASSLWGSSNEKLFF. CDR3 coding DNA: TGTGCCAGCAGTTTATGGGGCAGTTCTAATGAAAAACTGTTTTTT.

The CDR3 sequence is CASTRGGGNYGYTF. CDR3 sequence (DNA): TGTGCCAGTACCAGAGGCGGGGGAAACTATGGCTACACCTTC. This chain joins TRBV19 and TRBJ1-2; D may be TRBD1 (5 bases). The CDR3 has 14 residues. Germline V gene data show CDR1 as LNHDA and CDR2 as SQIVND (reference sequence). Trimming left V 7 bases short and J 2 bases short, with 14 bases between.

This clone was seen just once. This chain links TRBV6-1 with TRBJ2-1; D ambiguous. The germline V gene has CDR1 MNHNS and CDR2 SASEGT. The CDR3 sequence is 16 residues long. Trimming removed 1 base at V and 0 bases at J, with 10 bases between. The CDR3 nucleotides read TGTGCCAGCAGTGAAGATCGGATACTCTCCTACAATGAGCAGTTCTTC. This encodes CASSEDRILSYNEQFF.

V and J are TRBV2 and TRBJ2-4; D is uncertain. CDR3 length equals 13 residues. Germline CDR1 SNHLY, CDR2 FYNNEI. Trimming shortened V by 7 bases and J by 7 bases, and 14 bases separated the two germline ends. The CDR3 nucleotides read TGTGCCAGCAATTGGACCCCGAGCAACATTCAGTACTTC. Translation: CASNWTPSNIQYF.

The rearrangement joins TRBV7-6 to TRBJ1-1, with D perhaps matching TRBD1 (6 bases). The germline V and J ends were trimmed by 7 bases and 1 base, with 10 bases remaining between them. The CDR3 runs 13 residues. The germline V gene encodes CDR1 SGHVS and CDR2 FNYEAQ. CDR3: CASKRGGNTEAFF. The CDR3 DNA reads TGTGCCAGCAAGAGGGGGGGGAACACTGAAGCTTTCTTT.

The rearrangement links TRBV5-1 to TRBJ2-2; the match to TRBD2 covers 9 bases. Germline assignment: CDR1 SGHRS and CDR2 YFSETQ. The CDR3 runs to 16 residues. Losses at the gene ends were 4 bases for V and 1 base for J; bases not matched to a gene: 5. The DNA for the CDR3 is TGCGCCAGCAGCCCAAGGACTAGCGAGAACACCGGGGAGCTGTTTTTT. Protein: CASSPRTSENTGELFF.

This clone was seen more than once but under ten times. The chain couples TRBV19 to TRBJ1-5, with D tentatively TRBD1 (6 bases). The CDR3 has 16 residues. V was pared by 10 bases and J by 1 base, with 20 bases between. Germline loops: CDR1 LNHDA, CDR2 SQIVND (reference sequence). CDR3 bases: TGTGCCACGAGAGAACCGGGACAAAACAGCAATCAGCCCCAGCATTTT. Amino acids: CATREPGQNSNQPQHF.

This chain links TRBV28 with TRBJ2-7, with 9 nucleotides matching TRBD1. The CDR3 runs 14 residues. Germline CDR1 and CDR2: MDHEN and SYDVKM. V gave up 9 bases and J gave up 2 bases; unmatched junction bases: 8. CDR3 sequence (DNA): TGTGCCAGTAGAGGCGGGACAGGGCCCTACGAGCAGTACTTC. This encodes CASRGGTGPYEQYF.

This clone was picked up a small number of times. The chain couples TRBV2 to TRBJ1-1; D gene ambiguous. With 5 bases removed from V and 4 bases from J, the gap between germline ends came to 14 bases. The CDR3 contains 14 residues. Germline assignment: CDR1 SNHLY and CDR2 FYNNEI. DNA for the CDR3: TGTGCCAGCAGTTCAGCTAACTTGGGCACTGAAGCTTTCTTT. Translation gives CASSSANLGTEAFF.

V gene TRBV19 combines with J gene TRBJ2-3, with TRBD1 matching over 7 bases. Germline trimming cut 5 bases from V and 3 bases from J; bases unmatched to any gene: 2. The CDR3 runs 13 residues. Germline V gene data show CDR1 as LNHDA and CDR2 as SQIVND (reference sequence). CDR3 coding DNA: TGTGCCAGTAGTGTACAGGGGACAGATACGCAGTATTTT. It codes for CASSVQGTDTQYF.

About this clone: Other DNA sequences in this specimen translate into the identical CDR3. The gene calls are TRBV9 and TRBJ2-7; a possible D gene is TRBD1 (5 bases). Germline-derived CDR1 and CDR2 are SGDLS and YYNGEE. This CDR3 contains 14 residues. V was cut by 0 bases and J by 2 bases, with 9 bases left in between. CDR3 sequence (DNA): TGTGCCAGCAGCGTAGCTACAGGACCCTACGAGCAGTACTTC. Residues: CASSVATGPYEQYF.

The chain combines TRBV5-4 with TRBJ2-1, with 7 bases fitting TRBD2. The germline CDR1 and CDR2 sequences are SGHNT and YYREEE (reference sequence). This CDR3 has 16 amino acids. With 0 bases clipped from V and 4 bases from J, the junction kept 7 bases outside the gene matches. CDR3 loop: CASSLDGGSGYNEQFF. CDR3 nucleotides: TGTGCCAGCAGCTTGGACGGCGGGAGTGGGTACAATGAGCAGTTCTTC.

With respect to this clone: The sample holds other DNA sequences that translate to the same CDR3. The J gene is TRBJ2-3, the V gene TRBV9; D is perhaps TRBD1 (7 bases). The germline gives CDR1 SGDLS, CDR2 YYNGEE. Trimming removed 2 bases from V and 1 base from J, with 11 bases in between. The length of the CDR3 is 15 residues. The CDR3 region has the DNA TGTGCCAGCAGCGTCAGGGGGGAGGGCACAGATACGCAGTATTTT. It codes for CASSVRGEGTDTQYF.

To note about this clone: Additional DNA sequences in this sample encode the identical CDR3. The chain employs TRBV6-6 and TRBJ2-5, with no clear D. This CDR3 has 11 residues. Germline V gene lookup returns CDR1 MNHNY and CDR2 SVGAGI (reference sequence). V was pared by 6 bases and J by 4 bases, with 6 bases between. Here the CDR3 DNA reads TGTGCCAGCAGCCGAGGAGAGACCCAGTACTTC. This translates into CASSRGETQYF.

V is TRBV7-3 and J is TRBJ1-1; 10 bases line up with TRBD1. The CDR3 is 15 amino acids. Germline lookup yields CDR1 SGHTA and CDR2 FQGTGA. J lost 0 bases, V lost 5 bases, and 3 bases had no gene match. Here the CDR3 reads CASSEDRGMNTEAFF. CDR3 sequence (DNA): TGTGCCAGCAGCGAGGACAGGGGGATGAACACTGAAGCTTTCTTT.

The rearrangement joins TRBV15 to TRBJ1-4; D is possibly TRBD1 (6 bases). Germline V gives CDR1 LNHNV, CDR2 YYDKDF (reference sequence). CDR3 size: 13 residues. The V end was cut by 8 bases, the J end by 3 bases, with 10 bases between. CDR3 sequence (DNA): TGTGCCACCCACAGGGAACCTAATGAAAAACTGTTTTTT. It translates to CATHREPNEKLFF.

The chain has TRBV2 and TRBJ2-7; 10 bases match TRBD1. Per the germline V gene, CDR1 is SNHLY and CDR2 is FYNNEI. V lost 6 bases to trimming and J lost 5 bases; unmatched junction nucleotides: 10. CDR3 size: 15 residues. CDR3 amino acids: CASSKSPGQGNEQYF. CDR3 nucleotide sequence: TGTGCCAGCAGCAAAAGCCCGGGACAGGGGAACGAGCAGTACTTC.